This T cell receptor beta chain was found in a study of blood T cell repertoires in COVID-19 (dated by TCRdb to 2020 to 2021). About the study as a whole: Samples from collaborators originated in the United States, Italy and Spain and spanned both the acute and convalescent phases of COVID-19. The repertoires were released in a freely available public database intended as a resource for research on the immune response to SARS-CoV-2. Where available, HLA class I and class II types were obtained from metadata supplied by the sample provider rather than from assay-based typing. The samples were drawn from two sources: the first 160 participants of the ongoing ImmuneRACE study, and over 1,000 subjects contributed by 6 global collaborators. Subjects who had been exposed to COVID-19, were actively infected with it, or had recovered from it provided the deeply sampled blood TCRbeta repertoires that made up the dataset. The material from the prospective study consisted of cDNA or gDNA derived from T cells, B-cell-depleted T cells, or PBMCs. Sample metadata almost always included a de-identified subject ID, COVID-19 status, age in years and sex. The paper as a whole reports these results and caveats: Clinical and demographic metadata were provided uncurated, with the amount varying by source and participant.

This clone showed up just once. Its cognate antigen has yet to be identified. Qualities for individual bases were not recorded, and no much larger clone is one base off. The germline V end is reduced by 5 bases and the J end by 2 bases; junction bases left unmatched: 8. From a lookup of the germline V gene (reference sequence), CDR1 and CDR2 are SEHNR and FQNEAQ. The CDR3 runs 15 amino acids, cysteine and phenylalanine included. Only the CDR3 DNA stays, 45 bases, in frame from base 1. The immunoSEQ Assay, a bias-controlled multiplex PCR, was used to amplify TCRbeta CDR3 regions from genomic DNA. The study's processing was this. Nucleated cell counts per sample were estimated from amplification of reference gene primers within the assay. To quantify the absolute abundance of each unique TCRbeta CDR3 rearrangement, sequence reads were collapsed and filtered. Productive Simpson clonality was computed per sample as the square root of Simpson's diversity index over productive rearrangements. Here the immuneACCESS table is served through TCRdb, limited to in-frame sequences with V and J called. Missing clones are a known gap in these copies; in checked studies unresolved V genes cover under half, and the rest lacks a known reason. V and J calls and clone size follow that table, whereas D and trimming were derived from the DNA. Here the sample has about 220,000 clones; approximately 86% occur a single time. More than 2.5% of the sample comes from the top ten.

Another Seattle source contributed samples from volunteer blood donors who had recovered from COVID-19. The collaborating institutions used their own protocols to collect whole blood in K2EDTA tubes. For TCRbeta analysis, collaborators shipped samples in one of three forms: frozen whole blood, isolated PBMCs, or DNA extracted from either of those sample types. The specimen sequenced was peripheral blood. This clonotype was sampled from a woman aged 25 to 45 who had recovered from COVID-19. Recombination joined TRBV7-9 with TRBJ2-7, with 8 bases aligning to TRBD1. The nucleotides are TGTGCCAGCAGCGGACCCGGGACAGGAGCCTACGAGCAGTACTTC. This sequence encodes CASSGPGTGAYEQYF.